The 25 T cell receptor beta chains below all came from one sample that was sequenced in a study of tumor-infiltrating lymphocytes in primary liver carcinoma. The researchers produced TCR beta cDNA from approximately 540 ng total RNA with a constant-region primer. Modified slightly, ARM-PCR produced TCR beta libraries over three nested multiplex PCR rounds. TRBV1-TRBV30 forward primers paired with a C-beta reverse primer drove the first two PCR rounds, about 10 cycles each. TCRdb independently ran MiXCR on the multiplex PCR reads; one entry per CDR3 protein. This table has under 130,000 distinct CDR3 sequences, roughly 80% appearing once. The source material, roughly 20-31 mg of unsorted bulk tissue, was used to co-extract RNA and DNA. The sequencing input was liver tumor tissue from sampling region 3. Noted subset: tumor region T3, left-lateral pole. The receptors here all came from a middle-aged man with primary liver carcinoma and hepatitis B virus infection.

A word on this clonotype: The CDR3 end shows no conserved phenylalanine or tryptophan, and so a read error is likely. The DNA is omitted, as the CDR3 cannot be located on it reliably, and the CDR3 follows TCRdb's listing. The J gene is TRBJ2-1, the V gene TRBV4-2; TRBD2, as called in the table, went unchecked against the DNA. The germline V gene has CDR1 LGHNA and CDR2 YNFKEQ. The CDR3 numbers 15 amino acids, ends counted. CDR3 sequence: CASSQSSGGIDEHFL.

Concerning this clonotype itself: An end of the junction differs from the germline gene, which may be a read error. The chain employs TRBV4-1 and TRBJ2-1; no clear D. CDR1 is MGHRA and CDR2 is YSYEKL in the germline V gene. This CDR3 spans 18 amino acids. This CDR3 is CASSQDPQRGPAYNEQFF. The CDR3, as DNA: TGCGCCAGCAGCCAAGATCCCCAACGAGGTCCCGCCTACAATGAACAGTTCTTC.

Concerning this clonotype: One end of the junction varies from germline; a read error may be responsible. This chain joins TRBV15 and TRBJ2-1; the match to TRBD2 covers 11 bases. Looked up from germline, CDR1 is LNHNV and CDR2 is YYDKDF (reference sequence). The CDR3 extends over 16 amino acids. The CDR3 coding sequence is TGCGCCACCGGCAGGACTAGCGGGCGTAACTACAATGAACAGTTCTTC. Its protein is CATGRTSGRNYNEQFF.

In this sample, this clonotype turned up a few times. Its ends do not fully match the called genes, so a read error is possible. The rearrangement joins TRBV7-2 to TRBJ2-5; D is possibly TRBD2 (5 bases). Germline V gene lookup returns CDR1 SGHTA and CDR2 FQGNSA. The CDR3 contains 17 residues. Here the CDR3 DNA reads TGTGCCAGCAGCTTAGACCCAGCGGTGACCCCCCAAGAGGCCCAGTACTTC. Translating it yields CASSLDPAVTPQEAQYF.

V and J are TRBV12-3 or TRBV12-4 and TRBJ1-1; possible D gene TRBD1, 5 bases. Trimming stripped 3 bases from V and 7 bases from J, with 18 bases between. The CDR3 is 15 residues long. The CDR3 reads CASSLSGALGSEAFF. The CDR3 region has the DNA TGTGCCAGCAGTTTGAGTGGGGCGCTTGGCAGTGAAGCTTTCTTT.

Note on this clonotype: One end of the junction is discordant with germline, which a read error may explain. The V and J genes are TRBV12-3 or TRBV12-4 and TRBJ2-5, with 9 bases aligning to TRBD2. CDR3 length equals 14 residues. CDR3: CASGLAGEQETQYF. CDR3 coding DNA: TGTGCCAGCGGATTAGCGGGAGAACAAGAGACGCAGTACTTC.

Note on this clonotype: One end of the junction fails to match germline, which may point to a read error. The V and J genes are TRBV11-2 and TRBJ2-5, with TRBD2 identical over 7 bases. Per the germline V gene, CDR1 is SGHAT and CDR2 is FQNNGV. The CDR3 totals 18 residues. CDR3 in amino acids: CASSPSSIQSTGRETHYF. In nucleotides, the CDR3 is TGTGCCAGCAGCCCTAGCTCAATTCAGAGTACTGGGCGGGAGACCCACTACTTC.

Notes on this clonotype: The junction departs from the called germline gene at one end, perhaps through a read error. The chain employs TRBV5-4 and TRBJ2-1; TRBD2 agrees at 16 bases. The CDR3 spans 17 residues. CDR1 is SGHNT and CDR2 is YYREEE in the germline V gene (reference sequence). The CDR3 DNA follows: TGTACCAGCAACTTGGGGACTAGCGGGAGGGCCTACGCTGAGCAGTTCTTC. It codes for CTSNLGTSGRAYAEQFF.

As to this clonotype: The conserved closing phenylalanine or tryptophan is absent in this CDR3, likely reflecting a read error. The chain carries TRBV5-1 and TRBJ2-7; the D is unclear. V lost 4 bases and J lost 3, with 11 bases in between. Germline V CDR1 and CDR2: SGHRS, YFSETQ. The CDR3 totals 13 residues. The CDR3 coding sequence is TGCGCCAGCAGCGTCGGGCAGAACTACGAGCAGTACCTA. Protein: CASSVGQNYEQYL.

This clonotype was recorded a few times. An end of the junction differs from the germline gene, which may be a read error. The rearrangement uses TRBV30 and TRBJ2-1; D is perhaps TRBD2 (7 bases). The germline CDR1 and CDR2 sequences are GTSNPN and SVGIG (reference sequence). The length of the CDR3 is 16 residues. The CDR3 DNA follows: TGTACCTGGGGGGGGGAGAGTGAGGGGGCCTACAATGAGCAGTTCTTC. Protein product: CTWGGESEGAYNEQFF.

As for this clonotype: Relative to the germline gene, one junction end is altered; a read error may explain this. The chain combines TRBV30 with TRBJ2-1; TRBD2 matches at 8 bases. Germline V gene data show CDR1 as GTSNPN and CDR2 as SVGIG (reference sequence). The CDR3 has 15 amino acids. The CDR3 region is CARSKVLAGDNGQFF. The CDR3 DNA is TGTGCCAGGAGTAAAGTCCTAGCGGGTGACAATGGGCAGTTCTTC.

CDR3 in amino acids: CASNPGQSQSYGYTF. CDR3 nucleotide sequence: TGTGCCAGCAACCCGGGACAGAGTCAGAGTTATGGCTACACCTTC. The chain joins TRBV11-1 to TRBJ1-2; 7 nucleotides line up with TRBD1. This CDR3 comprises 15 residues. Trimming cost V 7 bases and J 5 bases; bases outside gene matches: 13. Looked up from germline, CDR1 is SGHAT and CDR2 is FQDESV (reference sequence). Drawing the rest from reference TRBV11-1 and TRBJ1-2, the complete variable domain is EAEVAQSPRYKITEKSQAVAFWCDPISGHATLYWYRQILGQGPELLVQFQDESVVDDSQLPKDRFSAERLKGVDSTLKIQPAELGDSAMYLCASNPGQSQSYGYTFGSGTRLTVV.

Concerning this clonotype itself: Since no conserved phenylalanine or tryptophan closes the CDR3, a read error is the likely cause. The DNA is omitted, as the CDR3 cannot be located on it reliably, and the CDR3 follows TCRdb's listing. The genes are TRBV14 and TRBJ1-1; the D call in the table, TRBD1, was not verified against the DNA. Looked up from germline, CDR1 is SGHDN and CDR2 is FVKESK. The CDR3 totals 14 residues, both ends included. This chain's CDR3 is CASSPSDRLDAASI.

Note on this clonotype: The conserved closing phenylalanine or tryptophan is absent in this CDR3, likely reflecting a read error. The chain has TRBV29-1 and TRBJ2-2, with 7 bases aligning to TRBD1. V gave up 5 bases and J gave up 2 bases; unmatched junction bases: 5. Germline CDR1 and CDR2: SQVTM and ANQGSEA. The CDR3 contains 14 residues. The CDR3 region is CSVQGQDNTGELFI. For the CDR3, the DNA is TGCAGCGTTCAAGGACAGGATAACACCGGGGAGCTGTTTATT.

The CDR3 here is CSVESVAGRPETQYF. The CDR3 DNA sequence: TGCAGCGTTGAATCCGTGGCGGGTAGACCGGAGACCCAGTACTTC. The chain joins TRBV29-1 to TRBJ2-5; D possibly corresponds to TRBD2 (5 bases). V dropped 2 bases and J dropped 5 bases, with 18 bases sitting between them. Germline CDR1 and CDR2: SQVTM and ANQGSEA. There are 15 residues in the CDR3.

The J gene is TRBJ2-1, the V gene TRBV19, with 7 positions matching TRBD1. Germline trimming cut 7 bases from V and 8 bases from J; bases unmatched to any gene: 14. The V gene's germline CDR1 is LNHDA and CDR2 SQIVND (reference sequence). CDR3 length: 15 amino acids. CDR3 nucleotides: TGTGCCAGTACTTCCGGGACAGCGGCTATTCATGAGCAGTTCTTC. Amino acid sequence: CASTSGTAAIHEQFF.

The chain is built from TRBV7-2 and TRBJ1-4; TRBD1 might be the D (5 bases). V was shortened by 1 base and J by 7 bases, with 13 bases between the two germline ends. Germline V gene sequence: CDR1 SGHTA, CDR2 FQGNSA. This CDR3 contains 15 residues. CDR3 bases: TGTGCCAGCAGCTTAGAGCCAGGGTCGATTGAAAAACTGTTTTTT. It encodes CASSLEPGSIEKLFF.

Comment on this clonotype: The germline gene is not matched at one end of the junction; a read error may be the cause. This rearrangement joins TRBV5-5 to TRBJ2-2; a possible D gene is TRBD2 (5 bases). The CDR3 sequence is 17 residues long. From germline, CDR1 is SGHKS and CDR2 YYEKEE (reference sequence). The chain's CDR3 is CASSLRGLDANTGELFF. The CDR3 DNA reads TGTGCCAGCAGCTTGCGAGGGTTGGACGCGAATACCGGGGAGCTGTTTTTT.

Regarding this clonotype: One end of the junction does not line up with germline, which may come from a read error. This chain uses TRBV14 with TRBJ2-1, with D unclear. The CDR3 length is 12 residues. From germline, CDR1 is SGHDN and CDR2 FVKESK. CDR3: CARSLPSNEQFF. CDR3 bases: TGTGCCAGAAGCCTGCCAAGCAATGAACAGTTCTTC.

This clonotype has a single count. The CDR3 does not end in the conserved phenylalanine or tryptophan, so this is likely a read error. This rearrangement joins TRBV6-1 to TRBJ2-1; 8 nucleotides align to TRBD2. The germline V gene has CDR1 MNHNS and CDR2 SASEGT. This CDR3 has 15 residues. Trimming at V came to 1 base and at J to 6 bases, leaving 5 bases not matched to a gene. The DNA for the CDR3 is TGTGCCAGCAGTGAAGAAGCGGGAGTATGCAATGAGCAGTTCTCC. Translated, it gives CASSEEAGVCNEQFS.

This clonotype was detected ten times or more. With a much larger clone just one base away, this may be a read error. The chain recombines TRBV29-1 with TRBJ2-3; D unresolved. The CDR3 extends over 11 amino acids. The V gene's germline CDR1 is SQVTM and CDR2 ANQGSEA. The CDR3 reads CSVELTDAQYF. The CDR3 nucleotides read TGCAGCGTTGAACTCACAGATGCGCAGTATTTT.

DNA of the CDR3: TGCAGCGTTGGTATGTCTGCAGGGGTCAATGAGCAGTTCTTC. This encodes CSVGMSAGVNEQFF. The J gene is TRBJ2-1, the V gene TRBV29-1; D possibly corresponds to TRBD1 (6 bases). The CDR3 runs 14 residues. The germline V gene has CDR1 SQVTM and CDR2 ANQGSEA. V dropped 4 bases and J dropped 6 bases, with 16 bases sitting between them.

This clonotype showed up just once. This chain joins TRBV6-2 or TRBV6-3 and TRBJ1-2; D gene uncertain. The CDR3 totals 16 residues. Germline values: CDR1 MNHEY, CDR2 SVGEGT. The CDR3 sequence: CVSGPSGTFTFYGYTF. In nucleotides, the CDR3 is TGTGTCAGTGGTCCGAGCGGAACTTTTACATTCTATGGCTACACCTTC.

Worth noting for this clonotype: Its ends do not fully match the called genes, so a read error is possible. The chain has TRBV10-3 and TRBJ2-1, with 13 bases that match TRBD2. Germline loops: CDR1 ENHRY, CDR2 SYGVKD. The CDR3 has 16 residues. CDR3 in DNA: TGTGCCATCAGCCCGGGACTAGCGGGAAACTACAATGAGCAGATCTTC. Translation gives CAISPGLAGNYNEQIF.

The table lists this clonotype with a count of one. This likely comes from a read error, as the CDR3 has no conserved phenylalanine or tryptophan at its end. CDR3 in amino acids: CASSSEGTEFYTQYS. CDR3 nucleotide sequence: TGTGCCAGCAGTTCCGAGGGGACTGAATTCTATACGCAGTATTCT. V is TRBV12-3 or TRBV12-4 and J is TRBJ2-3; a possible D gene is TRBD2 (6 bases). V gave up 4 bases and J gave up 7 bases, with 18 bases separating them. The CDR3 runs to 15 residues.